This paragraph reports one TCR beta chain. The target of this receptor is not known. No much larger clonotype is one base removed from it; base qualities were not supplied. Including the terminal cysteine and phenylalanine, the CDR3 comprises 17 residues. Only the CDR3 region is kept as DNA, spanning 51 bases read in frame from base 1. The entire isolated RNA was reverse transcribed using the High Capacity cDNA Reverse Transcription Kit, and thus expressed TCRB transcripts were sequenced. Deep immunoSEQ sequencing was performed on naive, central memory and regulatory T cell samples, with an average of about 3.57 million total reads per sample. After sorted cells were lysed in RLT buffer, RNA was extracted with DNase-treated RNeasy Micro or Mini kits, with the choice depending on cell number. Each cell subset was processed separately to prevent cross-contamination, with patient and healthy donor samples processed together. The immunoSEQ multiplex PCR was used to amplify TCRB sequences from cDNA, yielding 87-bp fragments that span the CDR3 region. Sequencing of the amplicons was performed on the Illumina HiSeq platform. Concerning the study's data processing: Synthetic template baselines were used to correct PCR bias computationally, reads within Hamming distance 2 were collapsed together, and singletons that could not be merged were discarded. Reads were aligned against IMGT to assign V, D and J genes, CDR3 length and insertions or deletions at six rearrangement sites. Within each subset, clonotype counts were normalized to sorted cell number, and only after that were true diversity and Gini coefficients computed with the tcR R package. The overlap coefficient, calculated on TCRB nucleotide sequences, was used to measure repertoire sharing. Out-of-frame TCRB sequences from naive cells were analyzed as a proxy for the pre-selection repertoire. Imported from immuneACCESS, the table was reduced by TCRdb to in-frame sequences with V and J called. These copies leave out some clones; in studies compared against another copy, an unresolved V gene accounts for under half, and the cause of the remainder is not known. V and J calls and clone size come straight from that table; D and trimming were deduced from the DNA. In this sample the table shows about 650,000 clones, over 10% of which occur a single time. Together, the top ten hold around 0.12% of the sample.

A single peripheral blood draw of about 116 mL on average was collected from each donor into heparinised tubes. A BD FACSAria II and a panel including CD45RO, CCR7, CD25, CD127, CD95 and CD27 were used to sort naive, central memory, regulatory and stem cell-like memory CD4+ T cells. Every sorted population had a purity above 95%. PBMCs were isolated right away by Lymphoprep density gradient centrifugation and were stained directly, without culture. To minimize batch effects, samples were stained and sorted in pairs, one healthy donor with one patient per experiment. The sample is drawn from a study of beta chain features in type 1 diabetes (dated by TCRdb to the late 2010s). General notes on the study: Mean age, gender distribution, total cell number and subset yield did not differ between patients and healthy donors. Across all samples, roughly 110,000,000 sorted cells were examined, and cell number per subset correlated strongly with RNA yield. The study compared the TCRB repertoires of sorted circulating CD4+ T cell subsets in recently diagnosed type 1 diabetes patients with those in matched healthy donors. Regulatory and stem cell-like memory subsets were obtained from only 8 patients and roughly eight healthy donors, while naive and central memory subsets were obtained from all 30 or so donors. What the authors observed across the whole study: Type 1 diabetes patients showed a moderate but significant shortening of TCRB CDR3 length in all four CD4+ subsets. Because small numbers of individuals were included in the HLA sub-analyses, any influence of HLA type on TCRB rearrangement was left unresolved. Shorter templates might be favored by PCR, yet because patient and control samples were amplified and corrected together, any such skew would affect both groups equally. Fewer insertions and more nucleotide deletions at VDJ recombination sites were observed in patients with type 1 diabetes, implying thymic rearrangement abnormalities. Because cDNA was sequenced instead of genomic DNA, activated cells with high expression could be over-represented, although the groups did not differ in activation or CD3 levels. The naive, central memory and regulatory TCRB repertoires appeared to resemble one another more closely among patients than among healthy donors.

Here the chain combines TRBV21-1 and TRBJ2-4; the table's D call of TRBD1 was not tested on the DNA. TRBV21-1 is marked as a pseudogene. This TCR came from a man aged 30 to 39 with type 1 diabetes. Sequencing was carried out using naive CD4+ T cells from blood. Taken with the paper, the label for cell subset or site translates to: true naive CD4+ T cells. The CDR3 loop reads CASRDSRRDLAKNIQYF. The DNA is TGTGCCAGCCGGGACAGTCGGAGGGATCTAGCCAAAAACATTCAGTACTTC.